This T cell receptor beta chain was sequenced for a study of breast tumors, draining lymph nodes, adjacent tissues. This clonotype has a handful of counts. Each CDR3 protein is one row after TCRdb ran MiXCR on the multiplex PCR reads. This table has 150,000 to 200,000 distinct CDR3 sequences, about 30% appearing once. Trimming stripped 3 bases from V and 6 bases from J, with 21 bases between. The CDR3 contains 17 residues. Axillary draining lymph nodes of breast cancer patients supplied the node samples. The receptor comes from a female donor with breast cancer. Some clones in this sample may be carry-over from other donors' samples. The J gene is TRBJ2-4, the V gene TRBV12-3 or TRBV12-4; no clear D gene. Sequencing was carried out using axillary lymph node tissue. CDR3 in amino acids: CASSFTLTLIVSNIQYF. In DNA form, the CDR3 reads TGTGCCAGCAGTTTCACCCTCACCTTAATAGTTTCAAACATTCAGTACTTC.